This TCR gamma chain was identified during a study of gamma-delta T cells after stem cell transplantation. TCRdb re-called the RT-PCR reads via CATT. The repertoire holds a few hundred gamma-chain clones, with 65% as singletons. Points on this clone: One end of the junction varies from germline; a read error may be responsible.

Germline CDR1 reads VENAVY; CDR2 reads YDSYNSRV. The CDR3 loop spans 14 amino acids. Sequencing was carried out using gamma-delta T cells. The V gene is TRGV8, the J gene TRGJP2. Here the J gene came from matching the DNA to germline, since TCRdb omits it. This sequence was found in a human donor. It is not recorded whose cells these are; they may come from a transplant donor. Here the CDR3 reads CATWHRSSDWIKTF. The DNA of the CDR3 is TGTGCCACCTGGCATAGAAGTAGTGATTGGATCAAGACGTTT.